The next 27 T cell receptor beta chains were all read from a single sample in a study of blood T cell repertoires in COVID-19. Libraries were prepared by immunoSEQ multiplex PCR; TCRdb keeps only in-frame clonotypes and omits some of them. This sample has 150,000 to 200,000 clones; 85% to 90% occur once, and the top ten carry under 6.5%. The sample was peripheral blood. The origin of the receptors is a man in his forties with active or convalescent COVID-19.

The chain joins TRBV15 to TRBJ1-5; a possible D gene is TRBD1 (5 bases). V lost 0 bases, J lost 6 bases, and 12 bases lay in between. Germline loops: CDR1 LNHNV, CDR2 YYDKDF (reference sequence). CDR3 length equals 15 residues. The chain's CDR3 is CATSRDSGGIQPQHF. The CDR3 DNA is TGTGCCACCAGCAGAGATAGTGGGGGGATTCAGCCCCAGCATTTT.

The chain employs TRBV19 and TRBJ1-6; D possibly corresponds to TRBD1 (6 bases). This CDR3 has 18 residues. The V end was cut by 3 bases, the J end by 10 bases, with 25 bases between. Germline loops: CDR1 LNHDA, CDR2 SQIVND (reference sequence). The CDR3 DNA follows: TGTGCCAGTAGTATCTTAGCGGGGGCACAGGGAGGAGACTCACCCCTCCACTTT. It translates to CASSILAGAQGGDSPLHF.

J is TRBJ2-7 and V is TRBV2; perhaps TRBD2 as D (6 bases). From germline, CDR1 is SNHLY and CDR2 FYNNEI. The CDR3 totals 14 residues. V lost 4 bases and J 2 bases, leaving 12 bases between the germline ends. The CDR3 loop is CASSGAGFTYEQYF. The CDR3 DNA sequence: TGTGCCAGCAGTGGGGCGGGATTCACCTACGAGCAGTACTTC.

The chain joins TRBV12-3 or TRBV12-4 to TRBJ2-2; no reliable D call. Trimming removed 4 bases at V and 5 bases at J, with 8 bases between. This CDR3 region has 13 residues. The CDR3 DNA reads as TGTGCCAGCAGTTCGGTGGAGACCGGGGAGCTGTTTTTT. Its translation is CASSSVETGELFF.

A single count supports this clone. The V call is TRBV2, the J call TRBJ1-2, with TRBD1 as a possible D gene (6 bases). V was shortened by 7 bases and J by 3 bases, with 18 bases between the two germline ends. CDR1 and CDR2 (germline): SNHLY, FYNNEI. The CDR3 is made up of 15 amino acids. The chain's CDR3 is CASTRRGGTDYGYTF. In nucleotides, the CDR3 is TGTGCCAGCACTCGAAGGGGGGGGACTGACTATGGCTACACCTTC.

The chain recombines TRBV11-3 with TRBJ2-2; D gene uncertain. V was clipped by 2 bases and J by 3 bases, with 4 bases between them. The CDR3 runs 13 residues. CDR1 and CDR2 (germline): SGHNT, YENEEA. CDR3 in DNA: TGTGCCAGCAGCTTACGGGACACCGGGGAGCTGTTTTTT. It codes for CASSLRDTGELFF.

This chain connects TRBV5-1 to TRBJ1-1; unclear D gene. The CDR3 totals 14 residues. Deletions cut 4 bases from V and 1 base from J, with 11 bases between. CDR1 is SGHRS, CDR2 YFSETQ, per germline. Here the CDR3 reads CASSHEAANTEAFF. CDR3 DNA sequence: TGCGCCAGCAGCCACGAGGCGGCGAACACTGAAGCTTTCTTT.

The rearrangement joins TRBV6-5 to TRBJ2-1; no clear D. From germline, CDR1 is MNHEY and CDR2 SVGAGI. V lost 0 bases, J lost 7 bases, and 7 bases lay in between. This CDR3 is 13 amino acids long. CDR3 in DNA: TGTGCCAGCAGTTACTCGACTGGGAATGAGCAGTTCTTC. This translates into CASSYSTGNEQFF.

The J gene is TRBJ2-1, the V gene TRBV5-1; D is ambiguous. Deletions cut 1 base from V and 7 bases from J, with 15 bases between. The germline CDR1 and CDR2 sequences are SGHRS and YFSETQ. This CDR3 is built from 15 residues. CDR3 bases: TGCGCCAGCAGCTTGCTTCAGTCCCTGAGGAATGAGCAGTTCTTC. Its protein is CASSLLQSLRNEQFF.

The genes are TRBV30 and TRBJ2-3; no clear D. CDR3 size: 13 residues. Looked up from germline, CDR1 is GTSNPN and CDR2 is SVGIG (reference sequence). Trimming removed 8 bases from V and 0 bases from J, with 12 bases in between. The CDR3 DNA sequence: TGTGCCCGAACTGCGGCTAGCACAGATACGCAGTATTTT. Translation: CARTAASTDTQYF.

The rearrangement joins TRBV9 to TRBJ2-1, with D possibly matching TRBD2 (5 bases). V was shortened by 0 bases and J by 0 bases, with 10 bases between the two germline ends. The CDR3 runs to 16 residues. Germline CDR1 reads SGDLS; CDR2 reads YYNGEE. The CDR3 DNA follows: TGTGCCAGCAGCGTAGATGGAGGAAGCTCCTACAATGAGCAGTTCTTC. Its translation is CASSVDGGSSYNEQFF. Full variable domain (missing parts from reference TRBV9 and TRBJ2-1): DSGVTQTPKHLITATGQRVTLRCSPRSGDLSVYWYQQSLDQGLQFLIQYYNGEERAKGNILERFSAQQFPDLHSELNLSSLELGDSALYFCASSVDGGSSYNEQFFGPGTRLTVL.

The J gene is TRBJ1-1, the V gene TRBV4-2; D may be TRBD1 (5 bases). Germline V gene data show CDR1 as LGHNA and CDR2 as YNFKEQ. The CDR3 loop spans 15 amino acids. The germline V and J ends were trimmed by 4 bases and 5 bases, with 17 bases remaining between them. The CDR3 nucleotides read TGTGCCAGCAGCCCTCGTCCGGGGGAGGTGACTGAAGCTTTCTTT. Translating it yields CASSPRPGEVTEAFF.

The chain combines TRBV5-1 with TRBJ1-1; D ambiguous. V dropped 0 bases and J dropped 0 bases, with 6 bases sitting between them. Germline CDR1 and CDR2: SGHRS and YFSETQ. This CDR3 region has 14 residues. CDR3 in amino acids: CASSLDGMNTEAFF. Here the CDR3 DNA reads TGCGCCAGCAGCTTGGACGGGATGAACACTGAAGCTTTCTTT. Variable domain in full (rest from reference TRBV5-1 and TRBJ1-1): KAGVTQTPRYLIKTRGQQVTLSCSPISGHRSVSWYQQTPGQGLQFLFEYFSETQRNKGNFPGRFSGRQFSNSRSEMNVSTLELGDSALYLCASSLDGMNTEAFFGQGTRLTVV.

At least ten counts were recorded for this clone. The chain combines TRBV7-6 with TRBJ1-3; D remains ambiguous. V lost 1 base, J lost 0 bases, and 16 bases lay in between. Germline V gene sequence: CDR1 SGHVS, CDR2 FNYEAQ. This CDR3 is 18 amino acids long. The CDR3 bases are TGTGCCAGCAGCTTAGGGGTAGCAGACCCCAGCTCTGGAAACACCATATATTTT. Encoded protein: CASSLGVADPSSGNTIYF.

This clone was counted at least ten times. The rearrangement joins TRBV2 to TRBJ1-2, with unresolved D. This CDR3 is built from 14 residues. The V gene's germline CDR1 is SNHLY and CDR2 FYNNEI. V was trimmed by 9 bases and J by 4 bases, leaving 18 bases between them. CDR3: CASRLRVGGYGYTF. CDR3 DNA sequence: TGTGCCAGTAGGCTTAGGGTCGGAGGCTATGGCTACACCTTC.

The chain recombines TRBV25-1 with TRBJ2-4; TRBD1 might be the D (6 bases). The CDR3 extends over 15 amino acids. Trimming took 5 bases from V and 8 from J, leaving 19 bases between them. The germline gives CDR1 MGHDK, CDR2 SYGVNS. The CDR3 coding sequence is TGTGCCAGCAGTTTAGGGGAGACCAAGGGGGACATTCAGTACTTC. Its protein product is CASSLGETKGDIQYF.

The V and J genes are TRBV5-8 and TRBJ2-3; 10 bases align to TRBD1. Trimming at V came to 3 bases and at J to 2 bases, leaving 6 bases not matched to a gene. Germline assignment: CDR1 SGHTS and CDR2 YDEGEE. The CDR3 is 16 residues long. The CDR3 nucleotides read TGTGCCAGCAGCTCGGGACAGGGGCTAATCACAGATACGCAGTATTTT. Translated, it gives CASSSGQGLITDTQYF.

This clone has a single count. The chain is built from TRBV5-1 and TRBJ1-4; D possibly corresponds to TRBD1 (6 bases). The CDR3 has 15 residues. The germline V gene encodes CDR1 SGHRS and CDR2 YFSETQ. V shed 4 bases and J shed 3 bases, with 13 bases lying between them. For the CDR3, the DNA is TGCGCCAGCAGCGCCTCCAGGGGAGCTAATGAAAAACTGTTTTTT. Its translation: CASSASRGANEKLFF. Drawing the rest from reference TRBV5-1 and TRBJ1-4, the complete variable domain is KAGVTQTPRYLIKTRGQQVTLSCSPISGHRSVSWYQQTPGQGLQFLFEYFSETQRNKGNFPGRFSGRQFSNSRSEMNVSTLELGDSALYLCASSASRGANEKLFFGSGTQLSVL.

In this sample, this clone turned up a few times. The CDR3 protein is CASSLAASGAGETQYF. The DNA of the CDR3 is TGTGCCAGCAGCTTGGCGGCTAGCGGGGCGGGAGAGACCCAGTACTTC. This chain connects TRBV5-6 to TRBJ2-5; TRBD2 matches 9 bases. Germline lookup yields CDR1 SGHDT and CDR2 YYEEEE. The CDR3 sequence is 16 residues long. Trimming at V came to 0 bases and at J to 4 bases, leaving 7 bases not matched to a gene.

The gene calls are TRBV10-3 and TRBJ2-3; TRBD2 is a possible D gene (6 bases). The V gene lost 3 bases and the J gene lost 2 bases, with 9 bases spanning the gap. This CDR3 is 14 amino acids long. Germline V gene sequence: CDR1 ENHRY, CDR2 SYGVKD. The CDR3 DNA sequence: TGTGCCATCAGTGACGGGAGATTCACAGATACGCAGTATTTT. Amino acids: CAISDGRFTDTQYF.

This clone has only one observation. V and J are TRBV7-2 and TRBJ1-1; TRBD1 might be the D (5 bases). Trimming took 5 bases from V and 1 from J, leaving 14 bases between them. The CDR3 contains 15 residues. Looked up from germline, CDR1 is SGHTA and CDR2 is FQGNSA. CDR3 protein: CASSPSGSGNTEAFF. The CDR3 nucleotides are TGTGCCAGCAGCCCATCAGGGTCGGGGAACACTGAAGCTTTCTTT.

The chain couples TRBV6-5 to TRBJ1-2; 8 nucleotides match TRBD1. The V gene end was trimmed by 6 bases and the J gene end by 3 bases; junction bases not matched to a gene: 3. CDR3 size: 13 residues. The germline V gene has CDR1 MNHEY and CDR2 SVGAGI. CDR3 residues: CASRTGAHYGYTF. The CDR3 coding sequence is TGTGCCAGCAGGACAGGGGCGCACTATGGCTACACCTTC.

CDR3 region: CASSFTTANTGELFF. DNA of the CDR3: TGTGCCAGCAGCTTCACTACCGCGAACACCGGGGAGCTGTTTTTT. The chain joins TRBV11-2 to TRBJ2-2, with unresolved D. Germline V CDR1 and CDR2: SGHAT, FQNNGV. This CDR3 is 15 amino acids long. Between the trimmed V and J ends, which lost 3 bases and 0 bases, there was a span of 8 bases.

This sequence joins TRBV7-9 and TRBJ1-4, with TRBD1 matching over 7 bases. The CDR3 sequence is 14 residues long. Germline V gene data show CDR1 as SEHNR and CDR2 as FQNEAQ (reference sequence). Trimming at V came to 4 bases and at J to 2 bases, leaving 1 base not matched to a gene. The CDR3 protein is CASSYRGTNEKLFF. Written as DNA, the CDR3 is TGTGCCAGCAGCTACAGGGGTACTAATGAAAAACTGTTTTTT.

V gene TRBV27 combines with J gene TRBJ1-2, with TRBD1 matching over 11 bases. The CDR3 has 17 residues. Per germline, CDR1 MNHEY and CDR2 SMNVEV (reference sequence). Trimming took 6 bases from V and 4 from J; bases not matched to a gene: 13. CDR3 nucleotide sequence: TGTGCCAGCAGAATCAGAACCGGGACAGGGGGGGCCTATGGCTACACCTTC. This encodes CASRIRTGTGGAYGYTF.

In its sample, this clone was seen once. The chain combines TRBV10-3 with TRBJ2-5, with a tentative D call TRBD2 (6 bases). The CDR3 extends over 12 amino acids. Germline V gene sequence: CDR1 ENHRY, CDR2 SYGVKD. The V and J ends lost 11 bases and 5 bases respectively, with 15 bases between them. CDR3 protein: CASGAGGETQYF. CDR3 sequence (DNA): TGTGCCTCTGGGGCCGGAGGGGAGACCCAGTACTTC.

The chain carries TRBV18 and TRBJ1-5, with 8 bases aligning to TRBD1. CDR3 length: 15 amino acids. The germline CDR1 and CDR2 sequences are KGHSH and LQKENI. The junction had 8 bases not matched to a gene; V was cut back by 3 bases and J by 7 bases. The CDR3 region has the DNA TGTGCCAGCTCACCCGCAGGGGGCGGCGGACAGCCCCAGCATTTT. It translates to CASSPAGGGGQPQHF.